This T cell receptor beta chain was captured by sequencing in a study of regulatory T cells in long-lasting Graves disease. Time point given: newly diagnosed GD, antithyroid drugs for less than 3 months. The TCR library used RNA extracted from PBMCs. It was an endocrinology department in Xi'an, China, that provided the patients. This clonotype was picked up many times. The authors built TCR beta libraries using iRepertoire HTBI primers and Arm-PCR of CDR3 regions. TCRdb fed the multiplex PCR reads into MiXCR, producing one record per CDR3 protein. The table has 200,000 to 250,000 distinct CDR3 sequences, 20% seen once. There are 13 residues in the CDR3. V shed 4 bases and J shed 4 bases, with 10 bases lying between them. The germline gives CDR1 LNHNV, CDR2 YYDKDF (reference sequence).

The chain is built from TRBV15 and TRBJ1-1, with D possibly TRBD1 on 6 matching bases. This specimen consisted of peripheral blood mononuclear cells (PBMCs), obtained at new diagnosis, from a patient treated with antithyroid drugs. The TCR comes from a female donor with Graves disease. The CDR3 protein is CATSKGVVTEAFF. The CDR3 nucleotides are TGTGCCACCAGCAAGGGGGTGGTCACTGAAGCTTTCTTT.